The clone carrying this TCR beta chain was observed a single time. The protocol was immunoSEQ multiplex PCR, while the TCRdb copy is restricted to in-frame clones and leaves out a portion. The repertoire has 130,000 or so clones, 80% to 90% of them found once; the top ten carry less than 4%. The data were taken from a study of cytotoxic CD8 clonotypes in ibrutinib-treated CLL. The CDR3 sequence is 13 residues long. CDR1 and CDR2 (germline): LNHDA, SQIVND (reference sequence). V was trimmed by 3 bases and J by 3 bases, leaving 8 bases between them. This receptor was identified in a human donor with chronic lymphocytic leukemia. Source: PBMCs, taken after 24 months of ibrutinib treatment. The rearrangement links TRBV19 to TRBJ1-1; TRBD1 is a possible D gene (6 bases). CDR3 loop: CASSMGADTEAFF. DNA for the CDR3: TGTGCCAGTAGTATGGGGGCGGACACTGAAGCTTTCTTT.